This T cell receptor beta chain is from a study of T cells after yellow fever vaccination. In the study overall: Fractions of limited cellularity were prepared by means of SMART-Seq v4 Ultra Low Input.

The study, taken as a whole, reports: Re-detected after boosting: most primary clones, almost 97% of CD4 and about 89% of CD8. Weaker overall, the secondary response nonetheless peaked faster (day 5 versus 15). A limited proportion of clonotypes was detected within both the CD4 and CD8 compartments.

This CDR3 is built from 13 residues. V was pared by 2 bases and J by 5 bases, with 9 bases between. CDR1 KGHSH and CDR2 LQKENI come from the germline V gene. This clonotype was observed at least ten times. Its specificity is unknown. TCRdb reanalysed the 5' RACE reads using MiXCR and keeps one entry per CDR3 protein. The top ten hold more than 2% of the sample, which has tens of thousands of distinct CDR3 sequences, 5% to 6.5% seen once. This clonotype was obtained from a man aged 18 to 29 who received the YFV17D yellow fever vaccine. This chain connects TRBV18 to TRBJ1-2; D is unclear. The source material was CD4+ T cells sorted from PBMCs, sampled roughly 14 days after the first yellow fever vaccination. The CDR3 loop reads CASSPDAVYGYTF. The CDR3, as DNA: TGTGCCAGCTCACCAGACGCAGTTTATGGCTACACCTTC.